This T cell receptor beta chain stems from a study of T cells in Graves' hyperthyroidism and ophthalmopathy. This CDR3 is built from 15 residues. V gave up 2 bases and J gave up 2 bases; unmatched junction bases: 7. Germline CDR1 reads DFQATT; CDR2 reads SNEGSKA (reference sequence). This clonotype was counted many times. Across 18 months, stable Graves' hyperthyroidism was marked by no progression to ophthalmopathy. PBMCs were derived from more than 8 ml fresh peripheral blood. What was amplified from RNA transcripts were TCR beta CDR3 regions. TCR CDR3 underwent first-round RT-PCR with the HTBI primer set. Using its own MiXCR run on the multiplex PCR reads, TCRdb lists one record per CDR3 protein. Of 400,000 to 500,000 distinct CDR3 sequences in the sample, roughly 13% were seen once.

This chain uses TRBV20-1 with TRBJ2-5, with 8 bases identical to TRBD2. Sequencing input: blood. This receptor was taken from a woman aged 18-29 years with Graves' hyperthyroidism. CDR3 protein: CSARRASGFQETQYF. As DNA, the CDR3 is TGCAGTGCTAGACGGGCTAGCGGGTTTCAAGAGACCCAGTACTTC.